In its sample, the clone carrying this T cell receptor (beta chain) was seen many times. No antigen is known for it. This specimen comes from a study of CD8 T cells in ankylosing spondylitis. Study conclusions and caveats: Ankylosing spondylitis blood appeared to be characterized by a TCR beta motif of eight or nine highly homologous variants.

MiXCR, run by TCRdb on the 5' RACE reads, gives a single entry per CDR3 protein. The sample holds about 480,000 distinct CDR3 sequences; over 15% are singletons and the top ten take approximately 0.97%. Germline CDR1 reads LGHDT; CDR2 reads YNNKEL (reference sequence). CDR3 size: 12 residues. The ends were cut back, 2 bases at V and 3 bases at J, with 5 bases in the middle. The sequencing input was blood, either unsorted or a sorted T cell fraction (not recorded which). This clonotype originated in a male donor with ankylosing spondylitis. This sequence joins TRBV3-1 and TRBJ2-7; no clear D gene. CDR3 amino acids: CASSQIGYEQYF. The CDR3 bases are TGTGCCAGCAGCCAAATCGGCTACGAGCAGTACTTC.